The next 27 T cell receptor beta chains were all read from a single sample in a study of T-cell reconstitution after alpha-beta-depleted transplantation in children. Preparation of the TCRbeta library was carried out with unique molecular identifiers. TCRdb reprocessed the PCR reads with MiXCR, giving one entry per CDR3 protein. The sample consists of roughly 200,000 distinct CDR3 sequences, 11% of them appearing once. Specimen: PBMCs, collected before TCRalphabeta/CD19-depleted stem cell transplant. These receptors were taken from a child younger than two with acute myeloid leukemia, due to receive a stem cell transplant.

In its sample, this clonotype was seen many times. In DNA form, the CDR3 reads TGCGCCAGCAGCTTGGAGACAGGGGATCAGCCCCAGCATTTT. Its protein is CASSLETGDQPQHF. The V gene is TRBV5-1, the J gene TRBJ1-5, with TRBD1 identical over 8 bases. V dropped 0 bases and J dropped 5; count of bases not matched to a gene: 1. The length of the CDR3 is 14 residues. CDR1 and CDR2 (germline): SGHRS, YFSETQ.

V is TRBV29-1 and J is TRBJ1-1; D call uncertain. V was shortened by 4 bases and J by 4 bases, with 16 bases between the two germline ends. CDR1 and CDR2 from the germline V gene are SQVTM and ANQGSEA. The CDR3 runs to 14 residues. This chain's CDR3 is CSVARQVKGTEAFF. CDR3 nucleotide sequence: TGCAGCGTTGCCCGCCAGGTTAAGGGCACTGAAGCTTTCTTT.

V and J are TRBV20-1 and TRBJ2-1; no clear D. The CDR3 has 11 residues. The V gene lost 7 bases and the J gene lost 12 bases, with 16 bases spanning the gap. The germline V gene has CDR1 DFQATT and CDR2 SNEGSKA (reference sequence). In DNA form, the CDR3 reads TGCAGTGTACGGACGGACCATGGGCAGTTCTTC. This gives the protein CSVRTDHGQFF.

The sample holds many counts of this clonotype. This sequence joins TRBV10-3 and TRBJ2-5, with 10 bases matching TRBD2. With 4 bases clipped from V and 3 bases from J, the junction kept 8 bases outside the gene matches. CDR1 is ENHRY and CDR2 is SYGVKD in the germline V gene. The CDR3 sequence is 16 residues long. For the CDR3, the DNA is TGTGCCATCAGTGTCTTTTGGCTAGCGGGAGAAGAGACCCAGTACTTC. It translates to CAISVFWLAGEETQYF.

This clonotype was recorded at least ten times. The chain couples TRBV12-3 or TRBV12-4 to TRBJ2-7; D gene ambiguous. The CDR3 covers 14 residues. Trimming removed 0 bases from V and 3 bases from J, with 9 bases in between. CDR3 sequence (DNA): TGTGCCAGCAGTTTAGCAGGTATTGGCTACGAGCAGTACTTC. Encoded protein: CASSLAGIGYEQYF.

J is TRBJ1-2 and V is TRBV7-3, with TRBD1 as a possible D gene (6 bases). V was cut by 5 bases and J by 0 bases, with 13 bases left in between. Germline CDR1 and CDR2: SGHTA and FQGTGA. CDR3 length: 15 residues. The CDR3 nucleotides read TGTGCCAGCAGCCCCGGGGGCCTAACTAACTATGGCTACACCTTC. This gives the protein CASSPGGLTNYGYTF.

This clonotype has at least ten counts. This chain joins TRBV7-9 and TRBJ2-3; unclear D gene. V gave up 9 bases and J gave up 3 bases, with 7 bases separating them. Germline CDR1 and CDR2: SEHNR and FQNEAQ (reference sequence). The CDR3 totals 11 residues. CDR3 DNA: TGTGCCAGTATGGGAACAGATACGCAGTATTTT. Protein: CASMGTDTQYF.

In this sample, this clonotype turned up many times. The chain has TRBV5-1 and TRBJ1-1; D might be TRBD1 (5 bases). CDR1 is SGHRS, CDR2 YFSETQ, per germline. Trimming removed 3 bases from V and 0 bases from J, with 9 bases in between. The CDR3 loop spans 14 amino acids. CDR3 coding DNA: TGCGCCAGCAGCTCGGGACGGATGAACACTGAAGCTTTCTTT. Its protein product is CASSSGRMNTEAFF.

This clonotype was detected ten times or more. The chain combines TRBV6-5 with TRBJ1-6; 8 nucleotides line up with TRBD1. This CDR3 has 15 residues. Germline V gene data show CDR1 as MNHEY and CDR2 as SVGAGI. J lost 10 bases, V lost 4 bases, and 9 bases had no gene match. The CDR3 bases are TGTGCCAGCAGTTTTGCCGGGACAGGAAAGTCACCCCTCCACTTT. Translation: CASSFAGTGKSPLHF.

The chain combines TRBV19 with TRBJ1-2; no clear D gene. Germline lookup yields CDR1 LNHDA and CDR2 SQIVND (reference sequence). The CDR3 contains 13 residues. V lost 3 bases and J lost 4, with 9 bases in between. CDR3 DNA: TGTGCCAGTAGTATTTTACATACCTATGGCTACACCTTC. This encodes CASSILHTYGYTF.

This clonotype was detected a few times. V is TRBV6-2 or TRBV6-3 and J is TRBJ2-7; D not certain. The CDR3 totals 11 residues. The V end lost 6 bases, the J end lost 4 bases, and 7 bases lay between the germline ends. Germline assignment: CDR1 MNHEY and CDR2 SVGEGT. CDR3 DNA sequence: TGTGCCAGCAGGGCAGGATACGAGCAGTACTTC. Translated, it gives CASRAGYEQYF.

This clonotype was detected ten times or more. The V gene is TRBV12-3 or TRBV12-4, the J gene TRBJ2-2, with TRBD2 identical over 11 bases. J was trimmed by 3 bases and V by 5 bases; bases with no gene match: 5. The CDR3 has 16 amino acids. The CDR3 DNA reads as TGTGCCAGCAGTAAGGGACTAGCGGATTACACCGGGGAGCTGTTTTTT. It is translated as CASSKGLADYTGELFF.

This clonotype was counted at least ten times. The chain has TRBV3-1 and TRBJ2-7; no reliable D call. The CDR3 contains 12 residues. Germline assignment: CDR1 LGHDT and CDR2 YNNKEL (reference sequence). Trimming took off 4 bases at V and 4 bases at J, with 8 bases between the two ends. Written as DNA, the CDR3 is TGTGCCAGCAGCCTAGGGTTTTACGAGCAGTACTTC. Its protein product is CASSLGFYEQYF.

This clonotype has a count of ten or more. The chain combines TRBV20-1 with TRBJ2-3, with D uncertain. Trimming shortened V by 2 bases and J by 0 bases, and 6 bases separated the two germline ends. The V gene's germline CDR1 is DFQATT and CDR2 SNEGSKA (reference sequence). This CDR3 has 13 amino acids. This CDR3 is CSARLGSTDTQYF. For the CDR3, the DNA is TGCAGTGCTAGACTAGGCAGCACAGATACGCAGTATTTT.

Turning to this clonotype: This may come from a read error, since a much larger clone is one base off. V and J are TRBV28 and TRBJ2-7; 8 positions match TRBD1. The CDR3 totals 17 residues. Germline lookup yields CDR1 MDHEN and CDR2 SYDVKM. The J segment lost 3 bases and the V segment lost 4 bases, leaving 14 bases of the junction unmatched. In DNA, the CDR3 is TGTGCCAGCAGTTCAAGGGGCAGGGGGCTTTTTAACTACGAGCAGTACTTC. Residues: CASSSRGRGLFNYEQYF.

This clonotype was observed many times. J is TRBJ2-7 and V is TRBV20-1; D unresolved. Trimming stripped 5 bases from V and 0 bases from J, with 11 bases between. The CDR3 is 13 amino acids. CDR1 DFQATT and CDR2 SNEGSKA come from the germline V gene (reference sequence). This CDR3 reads CSAYYSLSYEQYF. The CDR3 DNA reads TGCAGTGCTTATTACAGCCTCTCCTACGAGCAGTACTTC.

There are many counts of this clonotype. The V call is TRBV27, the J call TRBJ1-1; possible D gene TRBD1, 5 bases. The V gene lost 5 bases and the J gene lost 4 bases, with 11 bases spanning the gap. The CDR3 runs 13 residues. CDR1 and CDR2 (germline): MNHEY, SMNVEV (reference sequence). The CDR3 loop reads CASSDRGGTEAFF. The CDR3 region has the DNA TGTGCCAGCAGTGATAGGGGTGGCACTGAAGCTTTCTTT.

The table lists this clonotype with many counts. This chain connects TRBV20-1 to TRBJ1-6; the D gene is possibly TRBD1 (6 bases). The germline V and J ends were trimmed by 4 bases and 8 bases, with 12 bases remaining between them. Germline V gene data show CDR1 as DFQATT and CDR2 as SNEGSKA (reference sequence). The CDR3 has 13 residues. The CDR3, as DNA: TGCAGTGCTACACAGGGAGCGGATTCACCCCTCCACTTT. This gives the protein CSATQGADSPLHF.

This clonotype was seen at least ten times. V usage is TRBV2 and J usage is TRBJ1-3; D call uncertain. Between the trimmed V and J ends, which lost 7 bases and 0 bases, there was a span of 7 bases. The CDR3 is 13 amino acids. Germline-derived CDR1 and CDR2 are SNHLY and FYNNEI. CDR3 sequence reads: CASTRSSGNTIYF. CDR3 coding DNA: TGTGCCAGCACCAGATCCTCTGGAAACACCATATATTTT.

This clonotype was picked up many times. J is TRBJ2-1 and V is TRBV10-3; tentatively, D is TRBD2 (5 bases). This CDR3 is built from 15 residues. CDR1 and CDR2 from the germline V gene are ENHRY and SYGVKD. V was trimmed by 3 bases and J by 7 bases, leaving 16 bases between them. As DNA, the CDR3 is TGTGCCATCAGTGATTTGAGGGATCCGGGAAATGAGCAGTTCTTC. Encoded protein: CAISDLRDPGNEQFF.

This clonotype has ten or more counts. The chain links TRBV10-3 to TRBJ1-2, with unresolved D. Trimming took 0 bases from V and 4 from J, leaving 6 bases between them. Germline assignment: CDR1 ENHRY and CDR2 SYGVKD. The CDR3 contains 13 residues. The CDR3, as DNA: TGTGCCATCAGTGAGTCGACCATCTATGGCTACACCTTC. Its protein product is CAISESTIYGYTF.

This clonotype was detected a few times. The CDR3 here is CTCSLDLAGGRSSYEQYF. Here the CDR3 DNA reads TGTACCTGCAGTTTAGACCTAGCGGGAGGGCGGAGTTCCTACGAGCAGTACTTC. The chain recombines TRBV12-3 or TRBV12-4 with TRBJ2-7; 12 bases are shared with TRBD2. The CDR3 spans 18 residues.

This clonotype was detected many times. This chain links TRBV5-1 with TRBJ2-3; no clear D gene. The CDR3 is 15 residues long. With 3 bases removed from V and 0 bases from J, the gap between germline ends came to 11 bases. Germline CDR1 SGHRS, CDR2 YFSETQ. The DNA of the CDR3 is TGCGCCAGCAGCTACGGACCTTCTAGCACAGATACGCAGTATTTT. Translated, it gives CASSYGPSSTDTQYF.

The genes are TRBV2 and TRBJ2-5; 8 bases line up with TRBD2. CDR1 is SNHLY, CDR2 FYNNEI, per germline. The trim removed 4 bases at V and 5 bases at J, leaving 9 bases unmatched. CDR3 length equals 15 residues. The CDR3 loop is CASSGRSGSWETQYF. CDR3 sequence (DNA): TGTGCCAGCAGTGGGCGAAGCGGGAGCTGGGAGACCCAGTACTTC.

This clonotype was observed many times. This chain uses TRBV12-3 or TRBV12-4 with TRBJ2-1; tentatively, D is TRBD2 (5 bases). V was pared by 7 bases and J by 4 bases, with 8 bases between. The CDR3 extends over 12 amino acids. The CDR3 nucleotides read TGTGCCAGCACCCGGGGATACAATGAGCAGTTCTTC. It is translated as CASTRGYNEQFF.

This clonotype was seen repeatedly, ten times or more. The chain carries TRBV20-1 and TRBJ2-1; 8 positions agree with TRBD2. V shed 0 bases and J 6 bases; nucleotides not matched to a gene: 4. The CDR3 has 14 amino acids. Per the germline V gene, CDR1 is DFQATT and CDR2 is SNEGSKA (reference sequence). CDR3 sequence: CSAREAGVPNEQFF. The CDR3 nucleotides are TGCAGTGCTAGAGAAGCGGGAGTACCCAATGAGCAGTTCTTC.

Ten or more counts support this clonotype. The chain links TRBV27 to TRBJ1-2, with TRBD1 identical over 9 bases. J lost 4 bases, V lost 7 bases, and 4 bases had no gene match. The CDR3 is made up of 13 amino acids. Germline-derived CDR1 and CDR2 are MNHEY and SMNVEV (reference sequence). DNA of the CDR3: TGTGCCAGCACCCGACAGGGGGGCTATGGCTACACCTTC. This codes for CASTRQGGYGYTF.